Following are 29 T cell receptor beta chains from one sample sequenced in a study of cytomegalovirus exposure and HLA in healthy donors. Both 60 Vbeta primers and 13 Jbeta primers went into the PCR. Measured with immunoSEQ multiplex PCR; TCRdb has only the in-frame clones, and not every one. The repertoire holds 100,000 to 150,000 clones, about 80% seen once, with roughly 3.2% in the top ten. The sample comprised PBMCs. The source is a young man in good health and CMV-seronegative.

The gene calls are TRBV21-1 and TRBJ1-2. TRBV21-1 constitutes a pseudogene. The CDR3 consists of 17 residues. The CDR3 protein is CASISPPLGASNYGYTF. The CDR3 nucleotides read TGTGCCAGCATCTCCCCCCCCCTAGGTGCGTCTAACTATGGCTACACCTTC.

This chain links TRBV2 with TRBJ1-2, with D possibly matching TRBD1 (6 bases). V was trimmed by 10 bases and J by 6 bases, leaving 15 bases between them. This CDR3 has 12 residues. Per germline, CDR1 SNHLY and CDR2 FYNNEI. This CDR3 reads CATTGNGDGYTF. CDR3 in DNA: TGTGCCACTACAGGGAATGGAGATGGCTACACCTTC.

The chain combines TRBV19 with TRBJ1-6; no reliable D call. Germline CDR1 LNHDA, CDR2 SQIVND (reference sequence). Trimming left V 5 bases short and J 6 bases short, with 5 bases between. The CDR3 covers 12 residues. This CDR3 reads CASSAVNSPLHF. In DNA form, the CDR3 reads TGTGCCAGTAGTGCAGTTAATTCACCCCTCCACTTT. The full variable domain, rest sourced from reference TRBV19 and TRBJ1-6, is DGGITQSPKYLFRKEGQNVTLSCEQNLNHDAMYWYRQDPGQGLRLIYYSQIVNDFQKGDIAEGYSVSREKKESFPLTVTSAQKNPTAFYLCASSAVNSPLHFGNGTRLTVT.

This chain links TRBV28 with TRBJ1-2; the D is unclear. V was trimmed by 2 bases and J by 5 bases, leaving 12 bases between them. CDR3 length equals 14 residues. Germline lookup yields CDR1 MDHEN and CDR2 SYDVKM. This CDR3 reads CASSLITTPYGYTF. The DNA for the CDR3 is TGTGCCAGCAGTTTAATCACAACCCCTTATGGCTACACCTTC.

The CDR3 DNA reads as TGTGCCAGCAGCTTAGTGGAGGGCTCTGGGGCCAACGTCCTGACTTTC. Protein product: CASSLVEGSGANVLTF. This chain joins TRBV7-9 and TRBJ2-6, with a possible D match to TRBD2 (6 bases). The germline gives CDR1 SEHNR, CDR2 FQNEAQ (reference sequence). V was cut by 1 base and J by 0 bases, with 7 bases left in between. The CDR3 length is 16 residues.

The chain is built from TRBV6-5 and TRBJ2-6; D may be TRBD1 (6 bases). There are 16 residues in the CDR3. Germline values: CDR1 MNHEY, CDR2 SVGAGI. Trimming took off 2 bases at V and 1 base at J, with 9 bases between the two ends. For the CDR3, the DNA is TGTGCCAGCAGTTACCCCGGACAGTCTGGGGCCAACGTCCTGACTTTC. It translates to CASSYPGQSGANVLTF.

This clone has just one count. The rearrangement joins TRBV7-8 to TRBJ2-7, with 7 bases identical to TRBD1. Germline V gene sequence: CDR1 SGHVS, CDR2 FQNEAQ. The CDR3 extends over 16 amino acids. V shed 5 bases and J 1 base; nucleotides not matched to a gene: 11. CDR3 sequence reads: CASSQGGVQGSYEQYF. CDR3 DNA sequence: TGTGCCAGCAGCCAAGGGGGCGTACAGGGTTCCTACGAGCAGTACTTC.

This chain links TRBV5-5 with TRBJ1-4; D remains ambiguous. The V end lost 6 bases, the J end lost 0 bases, and 12 bases lay between the germline ends. This CDR3 comprises 15 residues. Looked up from germline, CDR1 is SGHKS and CDR2 is YYEKEE (reference sequence). Here the CDR3 reads CASTLGGSTNEKLFF. The CDR3 DNA reads as TGTGCCAGCACCCTGGGCGGGTCAACTAATGAAAAACTGTTTTTT.

The V and J genes are TRBV28 and TRBJ1-2, with D unclear. Germline loops: CDR1 MDHEN, CDR2 SYDVKM. V was clipped by 3 bases and J by 8 bases, with 10 bases between them. The CDR3 sequence is 12 residues long. The CDR3 DNA follows: TGTGCCAGCAGTTTGCGTCAAGAAGGCTACACCTTC. This translates into CASSLRQEGYTF.

The V gene is TRBV19, the J gene TRBJ1-2; D is perhaps TRBD1 (5 bases). Germline loops: CDR1 LNHDA, CDR2 SQIVND (reference sequence). The CDR3 has 17 residues. The V end was cut by 0 bases, the J end by 1 base, with 15 bases between. The CDR3 region is CASSIDLLRGINYGYTF. The CDR3 DNA reads as TGTGCCAGTAGTATAGATCTTCTGCGGGGGATTAACTATGGCTACACCTTC.

The V call is TRBV7-2, the J call TRBJ2-7; 8 bases align to TRBD2. V was clipped by 4 bases and J by 6 bases; unmatched bases: 11. This CDR3 contains 15 residues. Germline CDR1 SGHTA, CDR2 FQGNSA. CDR3 residues: CASSSYGGVRSEQYF. As DNA, the CDR3 is TGTGCCAGCAGCTCCTACGGGGGGGTGAGGAGCGAGCAGTACTTC. Drawing the rest from reference TRBV7-2 and TRBJ2-7, the complete variable domain is GAGVSQSPSNKVTEKGKDVELRCDPISGHTALYWYRQSLGQGLEFLIYFQGNSAPDKSGLPSDRFSAERTGGSVSTLTIQRTQQEDSAVYLCASSSYGGVRSEQYFGPGTRLTVT.

The J gene is TRBJ1-1, the V gene TRBV2; perhaps TRBD1 as D (5 bases). The germline V gene has CDR1 SNHLY and CDR2 FYNNEI. The CDR3 covers 15 residues. The V and J ends lost 1 base and 4 bases respectively, with 13 bases between them. CDR3 loop: CASSEVRQGGTEAFF. The CDR3 nucleotides are TGTGCCAGCAGTGAAGTGCGCCAGGGAGGCACTGAAGCTTTCTTT.

A single count supports this clone. The chain combines TRBV18 with TRBJ2-7; maybe TRBD1 (6 bases). The V end lost 0 bases, the J end lost 5 bases, and 8 bases lay between the germline ends. Germline CDR1 KGHSH, CDR2 LQKENI. CDR3 length equals 13 residues. CDR3 sequence: CASSPPQGNEQYF. CDR3 sequence (DNA): TGTGCCAGCTCACCACCACAGGGTAACGAGCAGTACTTC.

The rearrangement joins TRBV11-2 to TRBJ1-2, with D possibly being TRBD1 (5 bases). The CDR3 covers 15 residues. The ends were cut back, 2 bases at V and 3 bases at J, with 13 bases in the middle. Per the germline V gene, CDR1 is SGHAT and CDR2 is FQNNGV. The CDR3 protein is CASSLLGQGDYGYTF. In DNA, the CDR3 is TGTGCCAGCAGCTTATTGGGGCAGGGTGACTATGGCTACACCTTC.

This clone showed up just a few times. This rearrangement joins TRBV6-4 to TRBJ2-3, with 10 bases identical to TRBD2. V trimming: 3 bases; J trimming: 4 bases; junction bases outside the gene matches: 1. The CDR3 length is 14 residues. Germline CDR1 and CDR2: MRHNA and SNTAGT. For the CDR3, the DNA is TGTGCCAGCAGTGAAGGGACTAGCGCAGATACGCAGTATTTT. Its protein is CASSEGTSADTQYF.

This clone has only a few counts. The chain links TRBV5-1 to TRBJ2-1, with 15 bases aligning to TRBD2. This CDR3 has 16 residues. Germline-derived CDR1 and CDR2 are SGHRS and YFSETQ. Losses at the gene ends were 3 bases for V and 7 bases for J; bases not matched to a gene: 5. The CDR3 region is CASSWRGLAGGNEQFF. The CDR3, as DNA: TGCGCCAGCAGCTGGAGGGGACTAGCGGGGGGTAATGAGCAGTTCTTC.

V usage is TRBV14 and J usage is TRBJ1-6, with a weak D call TRBD1 (5 bases). Per the germline V gene, CDR1 is SGHDN and CDR2 is FVKESK. The V end was cut by 5 bases, the J end by 2 bases, with 13 bases between. The CDR3 covers 16 residues. CDR3 loop: CASSSQTDTYNSPLHF. DNA of the CDR3: TGTGCCAGCAGCTCCCAGACAGATACCTATAATTCACCCCTCCACTTT. Based on the CDR3 plus reference TRBV14 and TRBJ1-6, the full variable domain is EAGVTQFPSHSVIEKGQTVTLRCDPISGHDNLYWYRRVMGKEIKFLLHFVKESKQDESGMPNNRFLAERTGGTYSTLKVQPAELEDSGVYFCASSSQTDTYNSPLHFGNGTRLTVT.

The chain recombines TRBV28 with TRBJ2-5; 9 bases agree with TRBD1. The DNA end lines up better with TRBJ2-7; the J call may be wrong. Germline V gives CDR1 MDHEN, CDR2 SYDVKM. This CDR3 has 15 amino acids. CDR3 in amino acids: CASSSLGTGSFEQYF. In nucleotides, the CDR3 is TGTGCCAGCAGTTCCCTCGGGACAGGGAGCTTCGAGCAGTACTTC.

The rearrangement uses TRBV28 and TRBJ2-3, with TRBD1 matching 8 bases. J lost 4 bases, V lost 4 bases, and 10 bases had no gene match. Germline V gene sequence: CDR1 MDHEN, CDR2 SYDVKM. The CDR3 totals 16 residues. The CDR3 coding sequence is TGTGCCAGCAGTTCCCCCCGGACAGGGCGCGCAGATACGCAGTATTTT. Translation gives CASSSPRTGRADTQYF.

This clone came up a few times. The rearrangement uses TRBV6-1 and TRBJ2-7; perhaps TRBD1 as D (5 bases). Germline CDR1 and CDR2: MNHNS and SASEGT. Trimming stripped 3 bases from V and 1 base from J, with 7 bases between. This CDR3 is 13 amino acids long. Here the CDR3 DNA reads TGTGCCAGCAGTGAGACAGTTTCCTACGAGCAGTACTTC. This translates into CASSETVSYEQYF.

The J gene is TRBJ2-7, the V gene TRBV6-4, with 14 bases that match TRBD2. V gave up 6 bases and J gave up 5 bases; unmatched junction bases: 12. Per the germline V gene, CDR1 is MRHNA and CDR2 is SNTAGT. The CDR3 has 17 amino acids. The CDR3 is CASRGRRLAGGYHEQYF. The CDR3, as DNA: TGTGCCAGCAGAGGCCGGCGACTAGCGGGAGGGTATCACGAGCAGTACTTC.

As for this clone: Other DNA sequences of this sample code for an identical CDR3. J is TRBJ2-7 and V is TRBV7-2; 10 bases fit TRBD2. From germline, CDR1 is SGHTA and CDR2 FQGNSA. The CDR3 contains 14 residues. With 3 bases clipped from V and 1 base from J, the junction kept 0 bases outside the gene matches. CDR3 sequence reads: CASSLGLASYEQYF. As DNA, the CDR3 is TGTGCCAGCAGCTTGGGACTAGCGTCCTACGAGCAGTACTTC.

This clone showed up just once. The V gene is TRBV6-5, the J gene TRBJ1-5; 9 bases match TRBD1. V lost 6 bases and J lost 5; bases outside the gene matches: 5. CDR1 MNHEY and CDR2 SVGAGI come from the germline V gene. This CDR3 has 14 amino acids. The CDR3 region has the DNA TGTGCCAGCAGGGGGACAGGGAAGGATCAGCCCCAGCATTTT. It encodes CASRGTGKDQPQHF.

The CDR3: CASSRGGGYNEQFF. CDR3 DNA: TGTGCCAGCAGCCGAGGGGGGGGGTACAATGAGCAGTTCTTC. The V gene is TRBV7-2, the J gene TRBJ2-1; maybe TRBD2 (7 bases). Trimming took 5 bases from V and 4 from J, leaving 12 bases between them. The length of the CDR3 is 14 residues. Germline values: CDR1 SGHTA, CDR2 FQGNSA.

V and J are TRBV9 and TRBJ2-1; 10 bases are a match to TRBD2. J lost 5 bases, V lost 6 bases, and 8 bases had no gene match. CDR1 is SGDLS and CDR2 is YYNGEE in the germline V gene. The CDR3 spans 15 residues. The DNA of the CDR3 is TGTGCCAGCAATCAACCGGGACTAGCGAACAATGAGCAGTTCTTC. Amino acids: CASNQPGLANNEQFF.

The chain combines TRBV27 with TRBJ2-7; 7 bases map to TRBD1. The CDR3 is 17 residues long. With V trimmed by 2 bases and J by 1 base, 11 bases remained unmatched. CDR1 and CDR2 (germline): MNHEY, SMNVEV (reference sequence). The CDR3 bases are TGTGCCAGCAGTTTAGCCCTTAGACAGGGTATGTCCTACGAGCAGTACTTC. This sequence encodes CASSLALRQGMSYEQYF.

The chain employs TRBV28 and TRBJ2-7, with a tentative D call TRBD1 (5 bases). V was pared by 1 base and J by 7 bases, with 17 bases between. This CDR3 has 15 residues. Germline loops: CDR1 MDHEN, CDR2 SYDVKM. The CDR3 loop is CASSLSGQGVGEQYF. The CDR3 DNA reads as TGTGCCAGCAGTTTATCCGGGCAGGGCGTTGGAGAGCAGTACTTC.

This clone has only a few counts. This rearrangement joins TRBV7-8 to TRBJ2-7; TRBD1 might be the D (6 bases). Between the trimmed V and J ends, which lost 1 base and 3 bases, there was a span of 10 bases. Germline assignment: CDR1 SGHVS and CDR2 FQNEAQ. This CDR3 contains 14 residues. CDR3 coding DNA: TGTGCCAGCAGCTTAGGACAGGACGTCTACGAGCAGTACTTC. This encodes CASSLGQDVYEQYF.

The chain has TRBV7-8 and TRBJ1-2, with D perhaps TRBD1 (5 bases). The CDR3 loop spans 14 amino acids. With 4 bases removed from V and 7 bases from J, the gap between germline ends came to 16 bases. The V gene's germline CDR1 is SGHVS and CDR2 FQNEAQ. For the CDR3, the DNA is TGTGCCAGCAGCTCTCGTACGGAGGGGACTGGCTACACCTTC. Its protein product is CASSSRTEGTGYTF. The full variable domain, rest sourced from reference TRBV7-8 and TRBJ1-2, is GAGVSQSPRYKVAKRGQDVALRCDPISGHVSLFWYQQALGQGPEFLTYFQNEAQLDKSGLPSDRFFAERPEGSVSTLKIQRTQQEDSAVYLCASSSRTEGTGYTFGSGTRLTVV.